A selection of T cell receptor beta chains follows, all from one sample in a study of T-cell memory formation after mild COVID-19. From the 5' RACE reads, TCRdb called clonotypes with MiXCR, one entry per CDR3 protein. In the table there are approximately 300,000 distinct CDR3 sequences, roughly a fifth of which are singletons. What was sequenced was PBMCs or a T cell subset sorted from them (not recorded which). The receptors shown here come from a man younger than 35 who had mild COVID-19 (a few samples of this study predate the infection). Cell type and time point are not known. The CDR3 runs from the conserved cysteine through the conserved F or W. D genes are given only for firm matches. Size is omitted from some rows. Given values are once, few, many or a class for expanded clones.

TRBJ2-7 | NA | many | TRBV9 | CASSVGVGGEQYF | TGTGCCAGCAGCGTAGGGGTTGGGGGCGAGCAGTACTTC
TRBJ1-5 | NA | NA | TRBV7-2 | CASSQGGTLNQPQHF | TGTGCCAGCAGCCAAGGCGGGACCCTCAATCAGCCCCAGCATTTT
TRBJ2-1 | TRBD2 | NA | TRBV20-1 | CSAPTSGGATYNEQFF | TGCAGTGCGCCTACTAGCGGGGGAGCAACTTACAATGAGCAGTTCTTC
TRBJ2-2 | NA | NA | TRBV5-1 | CASSFGTPNTGELFF | TGCGCCAGCAGCTTCGGGACACCGAACACCGGGGAGCTGTTTTTT
TRBJ1-4 | NA | NA | TRBV2 | CASGPETVEKLFF | TGTGCCAGTGGCCCGGAGACAGTAGAAAAACTGTTTTTT
TRBJ2-7 | NA | NA | TRBV29-1 | CSVDRGAEQYF | TGCAGCGTTGACCGCGGGGCCGAGCAGTACTTC
TRBJ2-3 | TRBD2 | many | TRBV23-1 | CASSQGSGETDTQYF | TGCGCCAGCAGTCAAGGTAGCGGGGAGACAGATACGCAGTATTTT
TRBJ1-5 | NA | few | TRBV15 | CATRGQASIHQPQHF | TGTGCCACCAGGGGTCAGGCGTCCATCCATCAGCCCCAGCATTTT
TRBJ1-4 | NA | few | TRBV12-3/TRBV12-4 | CASSLGGPTNEKLFF | TGTGCCAGCAGTTTGGGGGGGCCAACTAATGAAAAACTGTTTTTT
TRBJ1-6 | NA | NA | TRBV7-6 | CASSLVDRGSSPLHF | TGTGCCAGCAGCTTAGTAGATCGAGGCAGTTCACCCCTCCACTTT
TRBJ1-3 | TRBD1 | NA | TRBV9 | CASSVEGGLDTIYF | TGTGCCAGCAGCGTAGAAGGGGGCTTGGACACCATATATTTT
TRBJ2-5 | NA | few | TRBV7-3 | CASSLMGASETQYF | TGTGCCAGCAGCTTAATGGGGGCCTCGGAGACCCAGTACTTC
TRBJ1-5 | TRBD1 | few | TRBV12-3/TRBV12-4 | CASSRQGGQPQHF | TGTGCCAGCAGTCGACAGGGAGGGCAGCCCCAGCATTTT
TRBJ1-5 | NA | NA | TRBV6-2/TRBV6-3 | CASSYRARGQPQHF | TGTGCCAGCAGTTACAGGGCGCGGGGCCAGCCCCAGCATTTT